This TCR beta chain was identified in a study of blood T cell repertoires in COVID-19. This clone was seen a handful of times. Profiled with immunoSEQ multiplex PCR; TCRdb holds only in-frame clones, not every one. The sample has 250,000 to 300,000 clones, 86% seen once. The clonotype originates from a woman in her 30s with active or convalescent COVID-19. Sequencing was done on a sample of peripheral blood.

The CDR3 reads CASSLVSDEQFF. As DNA, the CDR3 is TGTGCCAGCAGCTTAGTCTCGGATGAGCAGTTCTTC. The gene calls are TRBV7-2 and TRBJ2-1, with unresolved D. CDR3 length equals 12 residues. V gave up 1 base and J gave up 8 bases, with 6 bases separating them. Germline V gene sequence: CDR1 SGHTA, CDR2 FQGNSA. Full variable domain (outside the CDR3, taken from reference TRBV7-2 and TRBJ2-1): GAGVSQSPSNKVTEKGKDVELRCDPISGHTALYWYRQSLGQGLEFLIYFQGNSAPDKSGLPSDRFSAERTGGSVSTLTIQRTQQEDSAVYLCASSLVSDEQFFGPGTRLTVL.